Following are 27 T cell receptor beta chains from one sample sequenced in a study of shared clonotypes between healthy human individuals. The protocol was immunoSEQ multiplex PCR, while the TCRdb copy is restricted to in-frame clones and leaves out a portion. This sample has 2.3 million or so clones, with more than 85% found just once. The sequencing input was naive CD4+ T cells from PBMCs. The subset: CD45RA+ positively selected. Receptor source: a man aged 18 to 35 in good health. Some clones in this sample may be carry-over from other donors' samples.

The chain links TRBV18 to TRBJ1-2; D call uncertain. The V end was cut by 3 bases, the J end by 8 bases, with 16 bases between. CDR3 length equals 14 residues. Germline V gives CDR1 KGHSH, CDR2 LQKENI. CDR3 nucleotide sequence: TGTGCCAGCTCACCGCGCTCTCGGAGCGACGGCTACACCTTC. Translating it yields CASSPRSRSDGYTF.

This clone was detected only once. The CDR3 here is CASFTTGTRASTDTQYF. The CDR3 bases are TGTGCCAGCTTCACCACCGGGACCCGTGCTAGCACAGATACGCAGTATTTT. This chain joins TRBV18 and TRBJ2-3, with D perhaps TRBD1 or TRBD2 (5 bases each). The CDR3 is 17 amino acids. V was clipped by 7 bases and J by 0 bases, with 20 bases between them. Germline-derived CDR1 and CDR2 are KGHSH and LQKENI.

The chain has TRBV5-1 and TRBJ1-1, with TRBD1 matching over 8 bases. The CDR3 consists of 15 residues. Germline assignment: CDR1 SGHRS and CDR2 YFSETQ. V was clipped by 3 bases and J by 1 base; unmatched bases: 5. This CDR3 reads CASSYSDRANTEAFF. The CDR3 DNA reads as TGCGCCAGCAGCTACTCGGACAGGGCGAACACTGAAGCTTTCTTT.

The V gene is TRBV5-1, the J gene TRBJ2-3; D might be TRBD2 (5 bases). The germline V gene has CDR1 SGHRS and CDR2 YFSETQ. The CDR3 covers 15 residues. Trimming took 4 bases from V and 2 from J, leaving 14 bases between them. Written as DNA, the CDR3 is TGCGCCAGCAGCGTGAGAGCGGAAGTCACAGATACGCAGTATTTT. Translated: CASSVRAEVTDTQYF.

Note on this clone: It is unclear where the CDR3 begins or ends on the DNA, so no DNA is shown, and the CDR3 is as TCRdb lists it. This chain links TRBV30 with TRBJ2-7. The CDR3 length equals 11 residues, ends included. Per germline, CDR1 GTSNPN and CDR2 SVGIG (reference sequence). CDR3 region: CAWSVAMGSYF.

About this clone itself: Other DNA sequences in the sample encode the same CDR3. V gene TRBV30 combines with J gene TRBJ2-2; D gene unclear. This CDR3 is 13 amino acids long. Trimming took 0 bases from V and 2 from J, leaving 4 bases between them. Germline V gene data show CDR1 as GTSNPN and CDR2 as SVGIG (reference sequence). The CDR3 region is CAWSVGNTGELFF. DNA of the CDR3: TGTGCCTGGAGTGTAGGAAACACCGGGGAGCTGTTTTTT. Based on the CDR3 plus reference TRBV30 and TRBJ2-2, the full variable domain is SQTIHQWPATLVQPVGSPLSLECTVEGTSNPNLYWYRQAAGRGLQLLFYSVGIGQISSEVPQNLSASRPQDRQFILSSKKLLLSDSGFYLCAWSVGNTGELFFGEGSRLTVL.

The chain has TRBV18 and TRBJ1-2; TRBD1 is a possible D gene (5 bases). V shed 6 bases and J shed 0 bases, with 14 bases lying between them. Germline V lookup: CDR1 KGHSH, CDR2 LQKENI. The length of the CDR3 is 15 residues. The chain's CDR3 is CASSPQGYSNYGYTF. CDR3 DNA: TGTGCCAGCTCCCCTCAGGGATACTCTAACTATGGCTACACCTTC.

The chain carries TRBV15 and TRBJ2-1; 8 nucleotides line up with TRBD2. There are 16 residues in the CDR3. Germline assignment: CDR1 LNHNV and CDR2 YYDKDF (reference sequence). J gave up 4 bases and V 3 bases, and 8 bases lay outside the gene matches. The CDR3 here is CATSSLTSVDYNEQFF. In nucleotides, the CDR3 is TGTGCCACCAGCAGTCTGACTAGCGTAGATTACAATGAGCAGTTCTTC.

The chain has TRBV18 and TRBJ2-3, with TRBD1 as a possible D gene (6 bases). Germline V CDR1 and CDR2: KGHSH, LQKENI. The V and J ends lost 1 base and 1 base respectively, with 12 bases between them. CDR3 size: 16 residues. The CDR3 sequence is CASSPRQGKGTDTQYF. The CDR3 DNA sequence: TGTGCCAGCTCACCACGTCAGGGGAAAGGCACAGATACGCAGTATTTT.

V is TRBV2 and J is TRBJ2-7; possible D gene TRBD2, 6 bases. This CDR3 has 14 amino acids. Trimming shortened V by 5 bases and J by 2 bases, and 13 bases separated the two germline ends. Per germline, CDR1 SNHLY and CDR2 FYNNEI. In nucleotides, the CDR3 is TGTGCCAGCAGTAGAGAGGGAGGCCCCTACGAGCAGTACTTC. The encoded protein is CASSREGGPYEQYF.

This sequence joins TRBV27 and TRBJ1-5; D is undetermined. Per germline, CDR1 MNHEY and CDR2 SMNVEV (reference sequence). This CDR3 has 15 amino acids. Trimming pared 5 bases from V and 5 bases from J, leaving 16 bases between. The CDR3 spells CASSPSSKNDQPQHF. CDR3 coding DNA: TGTGCCAGCAGTCCATCTAGTAAGAATGATCAGCCCCAGCATTTT.

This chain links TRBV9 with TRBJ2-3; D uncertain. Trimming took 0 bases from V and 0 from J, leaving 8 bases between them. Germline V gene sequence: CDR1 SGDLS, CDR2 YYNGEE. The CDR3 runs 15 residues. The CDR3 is CASSVGGSSTDTQYF. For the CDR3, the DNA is TGTGCCAGCAGCGTAGGCGGCAGTAGCACAGATACGCAGTATTTT. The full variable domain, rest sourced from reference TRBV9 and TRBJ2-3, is DSGVTQTPKHLITATGQRVTLRCSPRSGDLSVYWYQQSLDQGLQFLIQYYNGEERAKGNILERFSAQQFPDLHSELNLSSLELGDSALYFCASSVGGSSTDTQYFGPGTRLTVL.

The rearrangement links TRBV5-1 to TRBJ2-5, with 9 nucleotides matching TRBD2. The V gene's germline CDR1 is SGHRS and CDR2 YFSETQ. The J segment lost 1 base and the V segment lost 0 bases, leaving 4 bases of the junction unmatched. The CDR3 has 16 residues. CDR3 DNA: TGCGCCAGCAGCTTGGGAGCGGGAGGAGGCCAAGAGACCCAGTACTTC. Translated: CASSLGAGGGQETQYF.

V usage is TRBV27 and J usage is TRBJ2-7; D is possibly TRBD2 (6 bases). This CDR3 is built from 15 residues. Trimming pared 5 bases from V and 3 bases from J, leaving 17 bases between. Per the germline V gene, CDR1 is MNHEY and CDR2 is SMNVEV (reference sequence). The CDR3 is CASSLRSAGSYEQYF. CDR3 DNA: TGTGCCAGCAGTCTACGCTCCGCGGGAAGCTACGAGCAGTACTTC.

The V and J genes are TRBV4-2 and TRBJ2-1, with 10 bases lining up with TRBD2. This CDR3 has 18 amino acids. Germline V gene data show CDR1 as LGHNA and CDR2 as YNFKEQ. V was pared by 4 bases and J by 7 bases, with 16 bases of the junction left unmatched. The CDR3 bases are TGTGCCAGCAGCCCAGGGGCTGGTCAGGGACTAGCGCGAAATGAGCAGTTCTTC. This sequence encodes CASSPGAGQGLARNEQFF.

In DNA form, the CDR3 reads TGTGCCAGCAGCAACGACAGGGGGCATGGAAACACCATATATTTT. Protein product: CASSNDRGHGNTIYF. The V gene is TRBV27, the J gene TRBJ1-3; 10 bases match TRBD1. The germline gives CDR1 MNHEY, CDR2 SMNVEV (reference sequence). The CDR3 spans 15 residues. The J segment lost 3 bases and the V segment lost 6 bases, leaving 5 bases of the junction unmatched.

CDR3 sequence: CASSLHGADQETQYF. The CDR3 DNA sequence: TGTGCCAGCAGCTTACATGGGGCAGACCAAGAGACCCAGTACTTC. The rearrangement uses TRBV7-3 and TRBJ2-5, with D possibly TRBD1 on 5 matching bases. Germline loops: CDR1 SGHTA, CDR2 FQGTGA. The CDR3 runs 15 residues. The V end lost 2 bases, the J end lost 0 bases, and 10 bases lay between the germline ends. Looking up the rest from reference TRBV7-3 and TRBJ2-5 gives the full variable domain: GAGVSQTPSNKVTEKGKYVELRCDPISGHTALYWYRQSLGQGPEFLIYFQGTGAADDSGLPNDRFFAVRPEGSVSTLKIQRTERGDSAVYLCASSLHGADQETQYFGPGTRLLVL.

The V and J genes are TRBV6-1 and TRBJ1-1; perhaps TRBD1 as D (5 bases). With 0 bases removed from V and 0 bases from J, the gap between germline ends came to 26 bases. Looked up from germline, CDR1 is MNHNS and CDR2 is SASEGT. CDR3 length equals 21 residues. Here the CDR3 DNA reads TGTGCCAGCAGTGAAGCGATTTCGTGGAATATTAAGGGACCGATGAACACTGAAGCTTTCTTT. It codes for CASSEAISWNIKGPMNTEAFF.

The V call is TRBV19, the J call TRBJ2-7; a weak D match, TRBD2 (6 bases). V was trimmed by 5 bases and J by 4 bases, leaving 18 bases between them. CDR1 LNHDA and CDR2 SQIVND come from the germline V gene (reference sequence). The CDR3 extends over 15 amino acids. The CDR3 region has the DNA TGTGCCAGTAGTGCCCCAGCGGGCAACTTTTACGAGCAGTACTTC. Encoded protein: CASSAPAGNFYEQYF.

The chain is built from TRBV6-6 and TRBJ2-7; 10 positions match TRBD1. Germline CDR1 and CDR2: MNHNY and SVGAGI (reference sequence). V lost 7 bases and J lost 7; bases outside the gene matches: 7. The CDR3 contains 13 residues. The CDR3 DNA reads TGTGCCAGCATCCGACAGGGGGCGCGTGAGCAGTACTTC. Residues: CASIRQGAREQYF.

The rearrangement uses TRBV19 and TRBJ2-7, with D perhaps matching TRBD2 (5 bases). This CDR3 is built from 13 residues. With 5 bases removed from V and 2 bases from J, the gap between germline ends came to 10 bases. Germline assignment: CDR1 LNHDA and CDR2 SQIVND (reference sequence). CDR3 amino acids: CASSEWGAYEQYF. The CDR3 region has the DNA TGTGCCAGTAGTGAATGGGGAGCCTACGAGCAGTACTTC.

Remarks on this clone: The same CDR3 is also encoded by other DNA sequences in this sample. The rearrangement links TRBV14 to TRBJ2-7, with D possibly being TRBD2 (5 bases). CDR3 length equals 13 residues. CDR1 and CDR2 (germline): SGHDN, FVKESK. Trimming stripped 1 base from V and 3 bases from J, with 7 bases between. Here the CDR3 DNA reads TGTGCCAGCAGCCAAGGACTACTCTACGAGCAGTACTTC. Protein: CASSQGLLYEQYF.

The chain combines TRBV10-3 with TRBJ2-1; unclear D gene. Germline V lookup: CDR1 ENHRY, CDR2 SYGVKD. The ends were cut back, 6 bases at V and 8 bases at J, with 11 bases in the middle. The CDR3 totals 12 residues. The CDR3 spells CAIRDKWYEQFF. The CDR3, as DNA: TGTGCCATCAGAGATAAGTGGTATGAGCAGTTCTTC.

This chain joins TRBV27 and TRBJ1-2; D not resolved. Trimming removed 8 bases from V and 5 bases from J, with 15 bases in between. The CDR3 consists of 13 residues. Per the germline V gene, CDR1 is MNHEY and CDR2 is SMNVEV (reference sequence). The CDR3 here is CASGSAGLYGYTF. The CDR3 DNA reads TGTGCCAGCGGGTCGGCAGGTTTATATGGCTACACCTTC.

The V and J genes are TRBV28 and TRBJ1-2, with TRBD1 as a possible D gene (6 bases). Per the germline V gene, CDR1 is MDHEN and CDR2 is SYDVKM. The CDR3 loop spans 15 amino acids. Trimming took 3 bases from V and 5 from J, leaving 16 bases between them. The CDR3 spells CASSFTRGGGYGYTF. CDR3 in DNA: TGTGCCAGCAGTTTCACGCGGGGGGGCGGATATGGCTACACCTTC.

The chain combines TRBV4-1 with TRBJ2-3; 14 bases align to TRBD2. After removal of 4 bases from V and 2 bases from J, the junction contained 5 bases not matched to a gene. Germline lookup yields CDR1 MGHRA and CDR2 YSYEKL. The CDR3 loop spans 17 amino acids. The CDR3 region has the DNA TGCGCCAGCAGCCTCACGACTAGCGGGAGGGCCACAGATACGCAGTATTTT. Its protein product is CASSLTTSGRATDTQYF.

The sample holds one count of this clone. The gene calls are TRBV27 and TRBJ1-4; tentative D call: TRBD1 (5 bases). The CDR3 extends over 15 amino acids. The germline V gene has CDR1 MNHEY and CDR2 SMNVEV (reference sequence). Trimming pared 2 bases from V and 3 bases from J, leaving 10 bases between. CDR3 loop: CASSLQGIPNEKLFF. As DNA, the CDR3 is TGTGCCAGCAGTTTACAGGGTATCCCTAATGAAAAACTGTTTTTT.